These 21 T cell receptor beta chains came from one sample sequenced in a study of technical replicates of blood from a few donors. TCRdb's copy holds only in-frame clones and misses some; the assay was immunoSEQ multiplex PCR. The data show some 87,000 clones, about 92% seen once. Input material: T cells isolated from PBMCs. These receptor sequences come from a human donor in good health.

The chain combines TRBV6-1 with TRBJ1-1, with D possibly being TRBD1 (6 bases). Per germline, CDR1 MNHNS and CDR2 SASEGT. CDR3 length: 15 residues. The ends were cut back, 3 bases at V and 7 bases at J, with 18 bases in the middle. CDR3 sequence reads: CASSDSLRGLNEAFF. CDR3 DNA sequence: TGTGCCAGCAGTGACAGCCTGCGGGGGCTGAATGAAGCTTTCTTT.

This chain connects TRBV19 to TRBJ2-6; TRBD1 is a possible D gene (6 bases). The V gene lost 3 bases and the J gene lost 2 bases, with 11 bases spanning the gap. Germline V gene lookup returns CDR1 LNHDA and CDR2 SQIVND (reference sequence). This CDR3 has 16 residues. CDR3 sequence (DNA): TGTGCCAGTAGTATTGGTGACAGGACTGGGGCCAACGTCCTGACTTTC. Protein sequence: CASSIGDRTGANVLTF.

The chain employs TRBV10-3 and TRBJ2-5, with TRBD2 identical over 10 bases. V lost 10 bases to trimming and J lost 3 bases; unmatched junction nucleotides: 5. The CDR3 loop spans 13 amino acids. Per germline, CDR1 ENHRY and CDR2 SYGVKD. CDR3 loop: CATLAGGEETQYF. CDR3 sequence (DNA): TGTGCCACATTAGCGGGAGGCGAAGAGACCCAGTACTTC.

The chain links TRBV2 to TRBJ1-2; D possibly corresponds to TRBD1 (5 bases). The ends were cut back, 11 bases at V and 8 bases at J, with 24 bases in the middle. The germline V gene has CDR1 SNHLY and CDR2 FYNNEI. The CDR3 is made up of 14 amino acids. The CDR3 loop is CAGTNHGRDEGYTF. The CDR3, as DNA: TGTGCCGGCACAAACCATGGCAGGGATGAAGGCTACACCTTC.

The chain combines TRBV19 with TRBJ2-2; possibly TRBD1 for D (5 bases). The CDR3 covers 15 residues. Trimming cost V 2 bases and J 4 bases, with 11 bases left between them. Per the germline V gene, CDR1 is LNHDA and CDR2 is SQIVND (reference sequence). The CDR3 here is CASSIPRVGTGELFF. DNA for the CDR3: TGTGCCAGTAGTATACCCAGGGTGGGCACCGGGGAGCTGTTTTTT.

The rearrangement links TRBV5-6 to TRBJ2-1; D perhaps matches TRBD1 (6 bases). The germline V gene encodes CDR1 SGHDT and CDR2 YYEEEE. The CDR3 loop spans 15 amino acids. V was pared by 4 bases and J by 6 bases, with 17 bases between. CDR3 nucleotides: TGTGCCAGCAGCGCCGGGACACGGTGGATCAATGAGCAGTTCTTC. Encoded protein: CASSAGTRWINEQFF.

V and J are TRBV6-1 and TRBJ1-2; D not certain. This CDR3 is 13 amino acids long. V lost 2 bases to trimming and J lost 2 bases, with 6 bases between them. Germline CDR1 is MNHNS and CDR2 is SASEGT. The CDR3 sequence: CASSEWQNYGYTF. CDR3 nucleotides: TGTGCCAGCAGTGAATGGCAGAACTATGGCTACACCTTC.

The chain joins TRBV6-5 to TRBJ2-7, with 7 bases lining up with TRBD2. Germline trimming cut 1 base from V and 4 bases from J; bases unmatched to any gene: 7. This CDR3 comprises 15 residues. The germline V gene has CDR1 MNHEY and CDR2 SVGAGI. The CDR3: CASSYWEGSGYEQYF. The CDR3 DNA follows: TGTGCCAGCAGTTACTGGGAGGGGAGCGGATACGAGCAGTACTTC.

This chain uses TRBV7-2 with TRBJ2-1, with 7 nucleotides matching TRBD1. Germline V gene data show CDR1 as SGHTA and CDR2 as FQGNSA. The V and J ends lost 1 base and 4 bases, in that order; junction bases with no gene match: 7. This CDR3 is 16 amino acids long. CDR3 residues: CASSLGHQGQYNEQFF. CDR3 nucleotide sequence: TGTGCCAGCAGCTTAGGGCACCAGGGACAGTACAATGAGCAGTTCTTC.

The chain employs TRBV5-1 and TRBJ1-4; TRBD1 agrees at 12 bases. The CDR3 extends over 17 amino acids. Germline values: CDR1 SGHRS, CDR2 YFSETQ. J was trimmed by 7 bases and V by 2 bases; bases with no gene match: 9. In DNA, the CDR3 is TGCGCCAGCAGCTTTACCGGGACAGGGGGCCGCTTTGAAAAACTGTTTTTT. Protein: CASSFTGTGGRFEKLFF.

The genes are TRBV9 and TRBJ2-7; D perhaps matches TRBD2 (6 bases). The CDR3 has 14 amino acids. V lost 7 bases and J lost 2, with 16 bases in between. The germline V gene encodes CDR1 SGDLS and CDR2 YYNGEE. CDR3 coding DNA: TGTGCCAGCTCCGGAGGGGAGTTAACCTACGAGCAGTACTTC. The encoded protein is CASSGGELTYEQYF.

The rearrangement joins TRBV5-5 to TRBJ1-1, with D possibly being TRBD1 (6 bases). This CDR3 contains 16 residues. Germline V gene lookup returns CDR1 SGHKS and CDR2 YYEKEE (reference sequence). Deletions cut 2 bases from V and 3 bases from J, with 17 bases between. The CDR3 DNA sequence: TGTGCCAGCAGCTTCCATGGGGCGGGGGCTGACACTGAAGCTTTCTTT. Residues: CASSFHGAGADTEAFF.

The V and J genes are TRBV10-2 and TRBJ1-1; D perhaps matches TRBD1 (5 bases). Trimming left V 5 bases short and J 6 bases short, with 10 bases between. Germline-derived CDR1 and CDR2 are WSHSY and SAAADI. The CDR3 sequence is 12 residues long. The CDR3 spells CASSSDSPEAFF. DNA for the CDR3: TGCGCCAGCAGTTCCGACAGCCCTGAAGCTTTCTTT.

V and J are TRBV19 and TRBJ2-1; D is perhaps TRBD2 (6 bases). This CDR3 has 14 residues. V gave up 6 bases and J gave up 7 bases, with 16 bases separating them. Germline values: CDR1 LNHDA, CDR2 SQIVND (reference sequence). This CDR3 is CASSALSGENEQFF. The CDR3, as DNA: TGTGCCAGTAGCGCCCTTTCGGGAGAGAATGAGCAGTTCTTC. The variable domain in full, with the rest retrieved from reference TRBV19 and TRBJ2-1, is DGGITQSPKYLFRKEGQNVTLSCEQNLNHDAMYWYRQDPGQGLRLIYYSQIVNDFQKGDIAEGYSVSREKKESFPLTVTSAQKNPTAFYLCASSALSGENEQFFGPGTRLTVL.

This chain uses TRBV6-5 with TRBJ2-3; possible D gene TRBD1, 6 bases. CDR3 length equals 14 residues. V lost 2 bases, J lost 2 bases, and 8 bases lay in between. CDR1 is MNHEY, CDR2 SVGAGI, per germline. CDR3 sequence reads: CASSYDRNTDTQYF. The CDR3 DNA is TGTGCCAGCAGTTACGACAGGAACACAGATACGCAGTATTTT.

The V gene is TRBV4-1, the J gene TRBJ2-7, with 10 bases that match TRBD2. Germline values: CDR1 MGHRA, CDR2 YSYEKL. The CDR3 runs to 14 residues. V shed 1 base and J 4 bases; nucleotides not matched to a gene: 1. The DNA for the CDR3 is TGCGCCAGCAGCCAAGGGACTAGCGGATACGAGCAGTACTTC. The encoded protein is CASSQGTSGYEQYF.

The J gene is TRBJ2-3, the V gene TRBV5-1; 9 bases align to TRBD2. The V gene end was trimmed by 4 bases and the J gene end by 2 bases; junction bases not matched to a gene: 5. There are 15 residues in the CDR3. CDR1 is SGHRS and CDR2 is YFSETQ in the germline V gene. The CDR3 DNA follows: TGCGCCAGCAGCCGGCTAGCGGGAAACACAGATACGCAGTATTTT. It encodes CASSRLAGNTDTQYF. Full variable domain (rest looked up from reference TRBV5-1 and TRBJ2-3): KAGVTQTPRYLIKTRGQQVTLSCSPISGHRSVSWYQQTPGQGLQFLFEYFSETQRNKGNFPGRFSGRQFSNSRSEMNVSTLELGDSALYLCASSRLAGNTDTQYFGPGTRLTVL.

The rearrangement uses TRBV7-9 and TRBJ2-7, with D possibly TRBD2 on 5 matching bases. Trimming stripped 2 bases from V and 6 bases from J, with 8 bases between. The V gene's germline CDR1 is SEHNR and CDR2 FQNEAQ (reference sequence). CDR3 length equals 12 residues. The CDR3 loop is CASSLKEGEQYF. The CDR3 bases are TGTGCCAGCAGCTTAAAAGAGGGCGAGCAGTACTTC.

J is TRBJ2-5 and V is TRBV19; D is unclear. Trimming removed 7 bases at V and 4 bases at J, with 19 bases between. There are 15 residues in the CDR3. Germline V gene data show CDR1 as LNHDA and CDR2 as SQIVND (reference sequence). The CDR3 DNA follows: TGTGCCAGTACGCAAAATCTAGTCGTTGGAGAGACCCAGTACTTC. Its protein is CASTQNLVVGETQYF.

The chain uses TRBV18 and TRBJ2-3; the match to TRBD2 covers 15 bases. CDR1 is KGHSH and CDR2 is LQKENI in the germline V gene. J was trimmed by 3 bases and V by 2 bases; bases with no gene match: 9. This CDR3 spans 19 amino acids. Here the CDR3 DNA reads TGTGCCAGCTCACCAATGATGTGGACTAGCGGGAGGGGAACAGATACGCAGTATTTT. Translating gives CASSPMMWTSGRGTDTQYF.

This clone has only one observation. The chain recombines TRBV7-8 with TRBJ2-1; no clear D gene. The germline V gene encodes CDR1 SGHVS and CDR2 FQNEAQ. Trimming took 4 bases from V and 5 from J, leaving 12 bases between them. This CDR3 comprises 14 residues. The DNA of the CDR3 is TGTGCCAGCAGCTCCCTCCAAATAGACAATGAGCAGTTCTTC. Residues: CASSSLQIDNEQFF.